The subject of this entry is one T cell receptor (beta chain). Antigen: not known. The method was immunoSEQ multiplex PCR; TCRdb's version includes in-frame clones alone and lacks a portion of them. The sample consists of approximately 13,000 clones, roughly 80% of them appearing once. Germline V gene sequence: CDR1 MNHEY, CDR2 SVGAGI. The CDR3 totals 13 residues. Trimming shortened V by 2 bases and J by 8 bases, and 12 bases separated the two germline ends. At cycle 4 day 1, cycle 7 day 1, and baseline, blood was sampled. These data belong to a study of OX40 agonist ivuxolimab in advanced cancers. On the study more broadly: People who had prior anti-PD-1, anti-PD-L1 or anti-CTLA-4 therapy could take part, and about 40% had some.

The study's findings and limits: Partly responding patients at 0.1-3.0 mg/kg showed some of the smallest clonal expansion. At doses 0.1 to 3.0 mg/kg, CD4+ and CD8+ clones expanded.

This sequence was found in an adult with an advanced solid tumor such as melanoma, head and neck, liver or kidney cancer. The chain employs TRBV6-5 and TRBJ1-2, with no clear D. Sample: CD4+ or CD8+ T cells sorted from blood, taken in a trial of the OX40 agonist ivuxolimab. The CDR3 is CASSYRALLGYTF. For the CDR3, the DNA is TGTGCCAGCAGTTACAGGGCCCTCCTAGGCTACACCTTC.